This is a list of T cell receptor beta chains from one sample in a study of blood T cell repertoires in COVID-19. Assay used: immunoSEQ multiplex PCR; TCRdb lists only in-frame clones, some missing. The data show about 160,000 clones, 81% seen once. The material sequenced was PBMCs or T cells enriched from blood (not recorded which). Every receptor here comes from a woman aged 40 to 55 with acute COVID-19. Each CDR3 is given with its conserved first and last residue. Each record gives: clone size, J gene, V gene, D gene, CDR3 protein, CDR3 DNA. D genes are given only for firm matches. The listing skips clone size in some rows; elsewhere it reads once, few, many or a size class.

.,TRBJ1-2,TRBV29-1,TRBD1,CSVDGQGAQGYTF,TGCAGCGTTGACGGGCAGGGGGCGCAGGGCTACACCTTC
.,TRBJ2-2,TRBV24-1,TRBD2,CATSGSPGRGGTGELFF,TGTGCCACCAGTGGCTCCCCCGGGAGGGGAGGAACCGGGGAGCTGTTTTTT
.,TRBJ2-6,TRBV6-5,.,CASSDRIGGANVLTF,TGTGCCAGCAGCGACAGGATAGGTGGGGCCAACGTCCTGACTTTC
.,TRBJ2-2,TRBV6-6,.,CASSITRTSNTGELFF,TGTGCCAGCAGTATTACACGAACCTCGAACACCGGGGAGCTGTTTTTT
.,TRBJ2-3,TRBV5-1,.,CASSLLVNSDTQYF,TGCGCCAGCAGCTTGTTGGTCAACTCAGATACGCAGTATTTT
.,TRBJ2-7,TRBV4-2,TRBD2,CASSIGGASGTYEQYF,TGTGCCAGCAGCATTGGCGGGGCTAGCGGGACCTACGAGCAGTACTTC
many,TRBJ2-7,TRBV27,.,CASSLGDIKSYEQYF,TGTGCCAGCAGTTTGGGGGACATCAAGTCCTACGAGCAGTACTTC
.,TRBJ2-1,TRBV6-5,.,CASRNIAAGYNEQFF,TGTGCCAGCAGAAATATAGCGGCCGGTTACAATGAGCAGTTCTTC
.,TRBJ2-3,TRBV6-5,TRBD1,CASGTGGTDTQYF,TGTGCCAGCGGGACAGGGGGAACCGATACGCAGTATTTT
.,TRBJ2-2,TRBV7-2,.,CASSLASSPGELFF,TGTGCCAGCAGCTTAGCGTCTAGCCCCGGGGAGCTGTTTTTT
.,TRBJ1-1,TRBV7-2,.,CASSPDSARTEAFF,TGTGCCAGCAGCCCGGACAGTGCGAGAACTGAAGCTTTCTTT
.,TRBJ2-2,TRBV19,TRBD2,CATRPGTSVYTGELFF,TGTGCCACCCGCCCGGGGACTAGCGTTTACACCGGGGAGCTGTTTTTT
.,TRBJ1-2,TRBV5-4,.,CASSLDGRDTLNYGYTF,TGTGCCAGCAGCTTGGATGGCAGGGACACACTTAACTATGGCTACACCTTC
.,TRBJ2-3,TRBV5-1,TRBD2,CASSLVERDRDTQYF,TGCGCCAGCAGCTTGGTGGAGCGGGACCGAGATACGCAGTATTTT
.,TRBJ1-5,TRBV7-8,.,CASSLSGGGGSQPQHF,TGTGCCAGCAGCTTATCGGGAGGAGGGGGTAGTCAGCCCCAGCATTTT
.,TRBJ2-1,TRBV9,TRBD2,CASSAGTSGGREQFF,TGTGCCAGCAGCGCCGGGACTAGCGGGGGGAGGGAGCAGTTCTTC
.,TRBJ1-5,TRBV6-5,.,CAGTGSGGQPQHF,TGTGCCGGAACAGGGAGTGGGGGTCAGCCCCAGCATTTT
.,TRBJ1-1,TRBV2,TRBD1,CASSVGDRVAEAFF,TGTGCCAGCAGTGTGGGGGACAGGGTCGCTGAAGCTTTCTTT
.,TRBJ2-1,TRBV5-1,TRBD2,CASSPTLAGGYNEQFF,TGCGCCAGCAGCCCCACCCTAGCGGGAGGTTACAATGAGCAGTTCTTC
.,TRBJ2-6,TRBV10-2,TRBD2,CASSTRQGAPGLAGVGANVLTF,TGCGCCAGCAGCACAAGACAGGGGGCGCCAGGACTAGCGGGAGTTGGGGCCAACGTCCTGACTTTC
.,TRBJ1-2,TRBV7-9,.,CASSLAPGMDYGYTF,TGTGCCAGCAGCTTAGCGCCAGGGATGGACTATGGCTACACCTTC
.,TRBJ2-5,TRBV5-4,.,CASSGPIRGRETQYF,TGTGCCAGCAGCGGACCGATCAGGGGCCGGGAGACCCAGTACTTC
.,TRBJ1-1,TRBV5-6,.,CASSPVGARSYTEAFF,TGTGCCAGCAGCCCCGTTGGGGCCAGGAGTTACACTGAAGCTTTCTTT
.,TRBJ2-2,TRBV7-9,TRBD1,CASSFHTGGFTGELFF,TGTGCCAGCAGCTTTCACACAGGGGGTTTCACCGGGGAGCTGTTTTTT
.,TRBJ1-5,TRBV4-1,.,CASSQNPSIPGNQPQHF,TGCGCCAGCAGCCAAAACCCGAGTATACCTGGCAATCAGCCCCAGCATTTT
.,TRBJ1-2,TRBV2,TRBD1,CASSEGGTGSDSNYGYTF,TGTGCCAGCAGTGAGGGGGGGACAGGATCGGACTCTAACTATGGCTACACCTTC
.,TRBJ2-1,TRBV9,TRBD1,CASSQGQGSGNEQFF,TGTGCCAGCAGCCAAGGACAGGGGTCAGGCAATGAGCAGTTCTTC
.,TRBJ2-1,TRBV7-2,TRBD1,CASSSGTGRTYNEQFF,TGTGCCAGCAGCTCAGGGACAGGGCGGACATACAATGAGCAGTTCTTC
few,TRBJ2-1,TRBV5-4,.,CASSPRDSYNEQFF,TGTGCCAGCAGCCCGCGGGACTCCTACAATGAGCAGTTCTTC
.,TRBJ2-3,TRBV3-1/TRBV3-2,TRBD2,CASNSGSFGTDTQYF,TGTGCCAGCAATAGCGGGAGTTTTGGCACAGATACGCAGTATTTT
.,TRBJ2-5,TRBV7-2,TRBD2,CASSYLAGGGETQYF,TGTGCCAGCAGTTACCTAGCGGGAGGGGGAGAGACCCAGTACTTC
.,TRBJ2-5,TRBV7-6,TRBD2,CASSLSSGRGETQYF,TGTGCCAGCAGCTTATCTAGCGGGAGGGGAGAGACCCAGTACTTC
.,TRBJ2-1,TRBV7-9,TRBD2,CASSLSGMGTSGRFEQFF,TGTGCCAGCAGCTTATCTGGGATGGGCACTAGCGGGAGGTTTGAGCAGTTCTTC
.,TRBJ2-3,TRBV7-2,TRBD1,CASSLVGTGGRDTQYF,TGTGCCAGCAGCTTAGTTGGGACAGGGGGCCGAGATACGCAGTATTTT
.,TRBJ2-1,TRBV9,.,CASSVGGTHNEQFF,TGTGCCAGCAGCGTAGGCGGGACCCACAATGAGCAGTTCTTC
.,TRBJ2-3,TRBV27,.,CASSRTRETRTDTQYF,TGTGCCAGCAGCCGAACAAGGGAGACCCGCACAGATACGCAGTATTTT
few,TRBJ1-2,TRBV2,TRBD1,CASRDRGRDYGYTF,TGTGCCAGCAGGGACAGGGGTCGGGACTATGGCTACACCTTC
.,TRBJ1-4,TRBV25-1,.,CASRSSGKLFF,TGTGCCAGCAGGTCATCGGGAAAACTGTTTTTT
.,TRBJ2-3,TRBV29-1,.,CSVEVGQGDTQYF,TGCAGCGTTGAAGTTGGGCAAGGAGATACGCAGTATTTT
.,TRBJ2-2,TRBV3-1/TRBV3-2,TRBD2,CASRTSGRRMGSGELFF,TGTGCCAGCAGAACTAGCGGGAGAAGGATGGGGTCCGGGGAGCTGTTTTTT
.,TRBJ1-6,TRBV4-2,TRBD1,CASSQDIQGQGIVTTSSPLHF,TGTGCCAGCAGCCAAGATATACAGGGACAGGGTATTGTCACCACTAGTTCACCCCTCCACTTT
.,TRBJ1-5,TRBV18,TRBD1,CASSPDRDKPQHF,TGTGCCAGCTCACCCGACAGGGATAAGCCCCAGCATTTT
.,TRBJ2-1,TRBV7-2,TRBD2,CASSLSAGGYNEQFF,TGTGCCAGCAGCTTATCCGCCGGGGGGTACAATGAGCAGTTCTTC
.,TRBJ2-3,TRBV15,.,CATSQGGEPTDTQYF,TGTGCCACCAGCCAGGGTGGAGAGCCCACAGATACGCAGTATTTT
once,TRBJ1-5,TRBV30,.,CAWSQGPTRPQHF,TGTGCCTGGAGTCAGGGGCCCACGAGGCCCCAGCATTTT
.,TRBJ1-2,TRBV7-9,.,CASSLYSPGDYGYTF,TGTGCCAGCAGCTTATATTCCCCAGGGGACTATGGCTACACCTTC
once,TRBJ1-2,TRBV20-1,.,CSARANYGYTF,TGCAGTGCTAGGGCCAACTATGGCTACACCTTC
.,TRBJ2-5,TRBV27,TRBD2,CASSPHPGLAGEYF,TGTGCCAGCAGCCCGCACCCGGGACTAGCCGGCGAGTACTTC
.,TRBJ2-2,TRBV4-1,.,CASSQRGPGTGELFF,TGCGCCAGCAGCCAAAGAGGGCCGGGGACCGGGGAGCTGTTTTTT
once,TRBJ2-1,TRBV19,.,CASDYRVGGEQFF,TGTGCCAGCGACTACCGGGTGGGGGGTGAGCAGTTCTTC
.,TRBJ1-2,TRBV5-1,.,CASSRGTADYGYTF,TGCGCCAGCAGCCGTGGGACTGCCGACTATGGCTACACCTTC
.,TRBJ1-3,TRBV30,.,CAWNRQGLSGNTIYF,TGTGCCTGGAATCGCCAGGGGCTCTCTGGAAACACCATATATTTT
.,TRBJ1-4,TRBV13,TRBD1,CASSTGTGLEKLFF,TGTGCCAGCAGCACCGGGACAGGGCTTGAAAAACTGTTTTTT
.,TRBJ2-2,TRBV10-1,TRBD2,CASTQWLSSGSWVGELFF,TGCGCCAGCACCCAGTGGTTGTCTAGCGGGAGTTGGGTCGGGGAGCTGTTTTTT
.,TRBJ1-2,TRBV2,.,CASRYSFNYGYTF,TGTGCCAGCAGATATTCCTTTAACTATGGCTACACCTTC
.,TRBJ2-6,TRBV10-3,.,CAIGGSAGANVLTF,TGTGCCATCGGGGGGAGCGCTGGGGCCAACGTCCTGACTTTC